Listed here are 27 T cell receptor beta chains from one sample, sequenced in a study of shared T cell receptors in the human thymus (dated by TCRdb to the early 2020s). The library was made by the immunoSEQ multiplex PCR assay. In its TCRdb copy, this immuneACCESS table keeps in-frame sequences only and misses some clones. Where compared with another copy, unresolved V genes explain less than half of these, and the others have no known cause. The sample table lists 640,000 or so clones, around 87% of them with a count of one. Under 0.01% of the sample comes from the top ten. These same data were also listed under a study on human thymus T cells.

The specimen was thymocytes. These receptors all come from a boy younger than two with a congenital heart defect. Donor details come from another sample of the same person, matched by shared clones.

The chain links TRBV11-2 to TRBJ2-3; no definite D call. Germline CDR1 and CDR2: SGHAT and FQNNGV. Trimming left V 5 bases short and J 0 bases short, with 24 bases between. The CDR3 is made up of 19 amino acids. The CDR3 DNA is TGTGCCAGCAGCGGCGGAAGTACGGAAGCCGCCGAAAGCACAGATACGCAGTATTTT. This translates into CASSGGSTEAAESTDTQYF.

The chain combines TRBV6-4 with TRBJ1-6; a weak D match, TRBD1 (6 bases). Germline V CDR1 and CDR2: MRHNA, SNTAGT. The CDR3 extends over 13 amino acids. V was shortened by 8 bases and J by 7 bases, with 12 bases between the two germline ends. The CDR3 is CASAGQQNSPLHF. The CDR3, as DNA: TGTGCCAGCGCTGGACAGCAGAATTCACCCCTCCACTTT.

The gene calls are TRBV25-1 and TRBJ1-6; D perhaps matches TRBD1 (5 bases). The CDR3 contains 15 residues. Germline V lookup: CDR1 MGHDK, CDR2 SYGVNS. Trimming took 6 bases from V and 7 from J, leaving 16 bases between them. In DNA form, the CDR3 reads TGTGCCAGCAGGGGGGGTGGAGGAGCAAATTCACCCCTCCACTTT. Translated: CASRGGGGANSPLHF.

DNA of the CDR3: TGTGCCAGCGTCAGGATCTCAACCGGGGAGCTGTTTTTT. This codes for CASVRISTGELFF. The chain combines TRBV6-5 with TRBJ2-2; D ambiguous. Trimming cost V 8 bases and J 5 bases, with 12 bases left between them. The CDR3 has 13 amino acids. CDR1 is MNHEY, CDR2 SVGAGI, per germline.

The CDR3 DNA sequence: TGTGCCACCAGCAGAGATCACTCAACCAATCAGCCCCAGCATTTT. Translation gives CATSRDHSTNQPQHF. The chain joins TRBV15 to TRBJ1-5; no reliable D call. Trimming stripped 0 bases from V and 3 bases from J, with 9 bases between. CDR1 is LNHNV, CDR2 YYDKDF, per germline (reference sequence). This CDR3 has 15 residues.

The chain joins TRBV28 to TRBJ1-5; 11 bases line up with TRBD1. CDR1 MDHEN and CDR2 SYDVKM come from the germline V gene. J lost 2 bases, V lost 3 bases, and 3 bases had no gene match. The CDR3 runs 16 residues. This chain's CDR3 is CASSFRDRGGNQPQHF. The CDR3 DNA reads TGTGCCAGCAGTTTCAGGGACAGGGGGGGCAATCAGCCCCAGCATTTT.

The chain couples TRBV5-1 to TRBJ2-1, with TRBD2 identical over 8 bases. The CDR3 contains 16 residues. The trim removed 6 bases at V and 2 bases at J, leaving 10 bases unmatched. Germline CDR1 reads SGHRS; CDR2 reads YFSETQ. The CDR3, as DNA: TGCGCCAGCACTCATACAACTAGCGGACCCTACAATGAGCAGTTCTTC. Amino acid sequence: CASTHTTSGPYNEQFF.

The chain has TRBV27 and TRBJ2-5; TRBD2 matches 7 bases. The CDR3 runs 15 residues. In germline, CDR1 is MNHEY, CDR2 SMNVEV (reference sequence). V was pared by 2 bases and J by 5 bases, with 8 bases of the junction left unmatched. The CDR3 DNA reads as TGTGCCAGCAGTTTAAGCTCCGACGGGGGGGAGACCCAGTACTTC. Translated: CASSLSSDGGETQYF.

The chain is built from TRBV4-2 and TRBJ2-7, with 8 bases that match TRBD1. Unmatched junction bases numbered 6, after V lost 1 base and J lost 1 base. The germline V gene has CDR1 LGHNA and CDR2 YNFKEQ. This CDR3 is built from 16 residues. The CDR3 loop reads CASSQGPGQVSYEQYF. The CDR3 bases are TGTGCCAGCAGCCAAGGGCCGGGACAGGTATCCTACGAGCAGTACTTC.

The chain joins TRBV7-2 to TRBJ1-1; a weak D match, TRBD1 (5 bases). The CDR3 is 13 amino acids. Trimming took 6 bases from V and 10 from J, leaving 18 bases between them. Germline V gene lookup returns CDR1 SGHTA and CDR2 FQGNSA. Written as DNA, the CDR3 is TGTGCCAGCAGTAGGTTTAGGGGAAACGGAGCTTTCTTT. Its translation is CASSRFRGNGAFF.

The chain uses TRBV27 and TRBJ2-7, with a tentative D call TRBD2 (5 bases). Trimming left V 6 bases short and J 4 bases short, with 13 bases between. CDR3 size: 13 residues. Germline assignment: CDR1 MNHEY and CDR2 SMNVEV (reference sequence). In DNA, the CDR3 is TGTGCCAGCAGGAAAGATACGGGATACGAGCAGTACTTC. Its translation: CASRKDTGYEQYF.

The rearrangement links TRBV19 to TRBJ1-4; D gene uncertain. The V and J ends lost 4 bases and 4 bases respectively, with 16 bases between them. This CDR3 region has 16 residues. Germline V gene sequence: CDR1 LNHDA, CDR2 SQIVND (reference sequence). The CDR3 sequence is CASSTREGNLNEKLFF. As DNA, the CDR3 is TGTGCCAGTAGTACCCGGGAGGGCAACCTTAATGAAAAACTGTTTTTT.

The CDR3 coding sequence is TGTGCCAGCAGCCCCCGGACAGGGGCATCCTACGAGCAGTACTTC. Translation gives CASSPRTGASYEQYF. This rearrangement joins TRBV11-2 to TRBJ2-7; 9 bases are shared with TRBD1. The CDR3 sequence is 15 residues long. Trimming cost V 5 bases and J 1 base; bases outside gene matches: 6. From germline, CDR1 is SGHAT and CDR2 FQNNGV.

This chain uses TRBV7-8 with TRBJ2-7; 9 bases line up with TRBD1. The CDR3 sequence is 15 residues long. V shed 3 bases and J 5 bases; nucleotides not matched to a gene: 8. The V gene's germline CDR1 is SGHVS and CDR2 FQNEAQ. The CDR3 is CASSFPRDRDNEQYF. Written as DNA, the CDR3 is TGTGCCAGCAGCTTCCCCCGGGACAGGGATAACGAGCAGTACTTC.

V usage is TRBV27 and J usage is TRBJ1-2; D uncertain. V dropped 5 bases and J dropped 6 bases, with 16 bases sitting between them. CDR3 length: 14 residues. CDR1 and CDR2 (germline): MNHEY, SMNVEV (reference sequence). The CDR3 DNA reads TGTGCCAGCAGTCCCACTGAGGGATGGAATGGCTACACCTTC. Its protein is CASSPTEGWNGYTF.

The rearrangement links TRBV11-2 to TRBJ2-6; D is undetermined. Germline CDR1 SGHAT, CDR2 FQNNGV. The CDR3 has 15 residues. V gave up 4 bases and J gave up 0 bases, with 7 bases separating them. CDR3 protein: CASSSIYSGANVLTF. The CDR3 region has the DNA TGTGCCAGCAGCTCTATCTACTCTGGGGCCAACGTCCTGACTTTC.

The chain joins TRBV27 to TRBJ2-3; D not resolved. The CDR3 contains 13 residues. In germline, CDR1 is MNHEY, CDR2 SMNVEV (reference sequence). Deletions cut 0 bases from V and 3 bases from J, with 4 bases between. In nucleotides, the CDR3 is TGTGCCAGCAGTTTATCCGTGACAGATACGCAGTATTTT. Its protein product is CASSLSVTDTQYF.

Note on this clone: The same CDR3 arises from other DNA sequences in this sample as well. The rearrangement joins TRBV28 to TRBJ1-5; 7 positions agree with TRBD1. This CDR3 has 14 amino acids. CDR1 is MDHEN and CDR2 is SYDVKM in the germline V gene. Losses at the gene ends were 3 bases for V and 6 bases for J; bases not matched to a gene: 5. The CDR3 sequence: CASSLRAGGQPQHF. The CDR3 nucleotides are TGTGCCAGCAGTTTGAGGGCAGGGGGTCAGCCCCAGCATTTT.

The rearrangement uses TRBV18 and TRBJ1-1, with a possible D match to TRBD1 (6 bases). The CDR3 is 18 amino acids. Trimming took 2 bases from V and 2 from J, leaving 21 bases between them. Germline loops: CDR1 KGHSH, CDR2 LQKENI. The CDR3 nucleotides are TGTGCCAGCTCACCAAACGGGGTAACAGGGCTAGATAACACTGAAGCTTTCTTT. This encodes CASSPNGVTGLDNTEAFF.

V and J are TRBV29-1 and TRBJ2-7; the D gene is possibly TRBD2 (6 bases). The CDR3 extends over 11 amino acids. Germline CDR1 reads SQVTM; CDR2 reads ANQGSEA. Between the trimmed V and J ends, which lost 1 base and 9 bases, there was a span of 10 bases. The CDR3 is CSVEGDFGQYF. The CDR3 DNA follows: TGCAGCGTTGAAGGGGACTTCGGGCAGTACTTC.

The rearrangement links TRBV28 to TRBJ1-1; a weak D match, TRBD1 (6 bases). V lost 6 bases and J lost 1, with 18 bases in between. CDR3 length: 16 residues. Per the germline V gene, CDR1 is MDHEN and CDR2 is SYDVKM. This CDR3 is CASRLIPGQANTEAFF. DNA of the CDR3: TGTGCCAGCAGATTGATACCGGGACAAGCGAACACTGAAGCTTTCTTT.

V is TRBV5-1 and J is TRBJ2-1; 11 bases are a match to TRBD2. V lost 4 bases, J lost 5 bases, and 5 bases stayed unmatched. Looked up from germline, CDR1 is SGHRS and CDR2 is YFSETQ. The CDR3 contains 15 residues. DNA for the CDR3: TGCGCCAGCAGCACTAGACTAGCGGGAAACAATGAGCAGTTCTTC. Its translation is CASSTRLAGNNEQFF.

The J gene is TRBJ2-4, the V gene TRBV4-3; no clear D gene. Germline CDR1 is LGHNA and CDR2 is YSLEER. V gave up 1 base and J gave up 6 bases, with 4 bases separating them. This CDR3 has 12 residues. In DNA, the CDR3 is TGCGCCAGCAGCCAAGTTAGAAACATTCAGTACTTC. Amino acids: CASSQVRNIQYF.

The CDR3: CASSQFLAGADTQYF. As DNA, the CDR3 is TGTGCCAGCAGTCAATTTCTAGCGGGGGCGGATACGCAGTATTTT. The rearrangement links TRBV27 to TRBJ2-3, with 10 bases identical to TRBD2. The V and J ends lost 5 bases and 6 bases, in that order; junction bases with no gene match: 8. The CDR3 contains 15 residues. In germline, CDR1 is MNHEY, CDR2 SMNVEV (reference sequence).

The J gene is TRBJ2-7, the V gene TRBV6-1; possible D gene TRBD1, 6 bases. Between the trimmed V and J ends, which lost 7 bases and 2 bases, there was a span of 12 bases. There are 13 residues in the CDR3. Per germline, CDR1 MNHNS and CDR2 SASEGT. The CDR3 sequence: CASTTGLTYEQYF. The CDR3 nucleotides are TGTGCCAGCACGACAGGCCTGACCTACGAGCAGTACTTC.

This clone came up a few times. V usage is TRBV6-6 and J usage is TRBJ1-2; 9 positions match TRBD1. The CDR3 totals 16 residues. Germline V gives CDR1 MNHNY, CDR2 SVGAGI (reference sequence). J was trimmed by 8 bases and V by 6 bases; bases with no gene match: 16. CDR3: CASSPHLRDRDEGYTF. The CDR3 region has the DNA TGTGCCAGCAGCCCCCACCTCCGGGACAGGGACGAGGGCTACACCTTC.

CDR3 coding DNA: TGTGCCAGCAGTATCATCCGGGAGCGCTCCTACGAGCAGTACTTC. It codes for CASSIIRERSYEQYF. The rearrangement uses TRBV9 and TRBJ2-7, with D possibly matching TRBD2 (6 bases). This CDR3 contains 15 residues. The V gene's germline CDR1 is SGDLS and CDR2 YYNGEE. V lost 5 bases and J lost 0, with 15 bases in between.